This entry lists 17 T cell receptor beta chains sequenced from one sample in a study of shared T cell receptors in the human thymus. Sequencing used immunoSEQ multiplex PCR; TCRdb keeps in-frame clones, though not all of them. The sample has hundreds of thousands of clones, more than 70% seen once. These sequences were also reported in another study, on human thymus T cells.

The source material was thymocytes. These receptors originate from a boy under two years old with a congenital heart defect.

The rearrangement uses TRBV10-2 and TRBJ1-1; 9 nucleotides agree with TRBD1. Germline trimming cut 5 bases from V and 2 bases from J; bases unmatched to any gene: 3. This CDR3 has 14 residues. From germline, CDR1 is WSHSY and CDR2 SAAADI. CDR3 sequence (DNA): TGCGCCAGCAGTACACAGGGGGCAAACACTGAAGCTTTCTTT. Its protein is CASSTQGANTEAFF.

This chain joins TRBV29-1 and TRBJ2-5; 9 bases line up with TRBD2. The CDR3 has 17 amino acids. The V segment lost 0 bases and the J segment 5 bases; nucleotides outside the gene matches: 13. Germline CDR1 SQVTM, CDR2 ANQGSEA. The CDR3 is CSVEEFSGGPVRETQYF. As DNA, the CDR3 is TGCAGCGTTGAAGAATTTAGCGGGGGCCCCGTACGTGAGACCCAGTACTTC.

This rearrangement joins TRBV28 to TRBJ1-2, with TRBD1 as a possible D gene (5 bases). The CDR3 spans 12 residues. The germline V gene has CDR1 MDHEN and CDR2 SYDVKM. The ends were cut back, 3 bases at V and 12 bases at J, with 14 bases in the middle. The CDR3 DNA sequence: TGTGCCAGCAGTTTTAGAGGGGAGGTTCACACCTTC. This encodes CASSFRGEVHTF.

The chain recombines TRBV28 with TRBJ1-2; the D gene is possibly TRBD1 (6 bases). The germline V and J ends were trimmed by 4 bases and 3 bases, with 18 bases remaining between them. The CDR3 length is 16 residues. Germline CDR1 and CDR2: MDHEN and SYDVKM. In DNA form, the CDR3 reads TGTGCCAGCAGTTCGGGACACCCTTTTTTGGACTATGGCTACACCTTC. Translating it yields CASSSGHPFLDYGYTF.

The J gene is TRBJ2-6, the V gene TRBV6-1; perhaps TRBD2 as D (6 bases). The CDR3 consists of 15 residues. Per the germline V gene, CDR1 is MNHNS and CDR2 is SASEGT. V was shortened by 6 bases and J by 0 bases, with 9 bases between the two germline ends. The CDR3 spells CASSPGSSGANVLTF. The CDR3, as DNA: TGTGCCAGCAGCCCCGGGAGCTCTGGGGCCAACGTCCTGACTTTC.

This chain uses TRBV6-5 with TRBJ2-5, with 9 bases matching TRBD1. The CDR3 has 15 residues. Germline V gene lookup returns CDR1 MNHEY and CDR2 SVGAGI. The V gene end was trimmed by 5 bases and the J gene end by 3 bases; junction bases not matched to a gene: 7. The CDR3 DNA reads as TGTGCCAGCAGTACCTACCGGGACAGGGAAGAGACCCAGTACTTC. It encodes CASSTYRDREETQYF.

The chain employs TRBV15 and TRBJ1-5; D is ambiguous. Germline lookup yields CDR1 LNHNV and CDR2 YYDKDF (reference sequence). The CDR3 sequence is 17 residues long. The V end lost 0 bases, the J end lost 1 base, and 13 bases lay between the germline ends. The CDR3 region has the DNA TGTGCCACCAGCAGAGATGGGAGGCACCTAAGCAATCAGCCCCAGCATTTT. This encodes CATSRDGRHLSNQPQHF.

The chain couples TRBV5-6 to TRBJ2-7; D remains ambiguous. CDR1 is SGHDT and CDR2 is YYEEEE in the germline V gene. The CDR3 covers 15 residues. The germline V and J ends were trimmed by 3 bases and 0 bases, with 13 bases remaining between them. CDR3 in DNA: TGTGCCAGCAGCTCCTATCTGGTAAGCTCCTACGAGCAGTACTTC. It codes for CASSSYLVSSYEQYF.

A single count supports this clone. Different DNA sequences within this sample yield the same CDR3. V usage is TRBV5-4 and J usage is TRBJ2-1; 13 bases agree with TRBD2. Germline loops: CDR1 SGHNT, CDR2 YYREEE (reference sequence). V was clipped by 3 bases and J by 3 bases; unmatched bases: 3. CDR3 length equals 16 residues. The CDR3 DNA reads TGTGCCAGCAGCTCCAGGACTAGCGGGGGCTACAATGAGCAGTTCTTC. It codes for CASSSRTSGGYNEQFF.

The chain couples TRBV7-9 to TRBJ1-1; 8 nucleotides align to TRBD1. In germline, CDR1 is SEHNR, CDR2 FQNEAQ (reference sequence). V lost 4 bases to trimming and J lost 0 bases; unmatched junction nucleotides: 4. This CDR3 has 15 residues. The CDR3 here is CASSSDRVMNTEAFF. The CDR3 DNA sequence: TGTGCCAGCAGCTCGGACAGGGTGATGAACACTGAAGCTTTCTTT.

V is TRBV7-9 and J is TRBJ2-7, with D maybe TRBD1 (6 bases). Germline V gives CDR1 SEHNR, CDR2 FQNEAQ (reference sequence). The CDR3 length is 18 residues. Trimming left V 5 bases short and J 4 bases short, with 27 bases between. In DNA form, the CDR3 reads TGTGCCAGCAGCAAAAACGCACCCCGGACAGAAACAGAGTACGAGCAGTACTTC. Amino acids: CASSKNAPRTETEYEQYF. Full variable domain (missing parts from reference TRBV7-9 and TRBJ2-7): DTGVSQNPRHKITKRGQNVTFRCDPISEHNRLYWYRQTLGQGPEFLTYFQNEAQLEKSRLLSDRFSAERPKGSFSTLEIQRTEQGDSAMYLCASSKNAPRTETEYEQYFGPGTRLTVT.

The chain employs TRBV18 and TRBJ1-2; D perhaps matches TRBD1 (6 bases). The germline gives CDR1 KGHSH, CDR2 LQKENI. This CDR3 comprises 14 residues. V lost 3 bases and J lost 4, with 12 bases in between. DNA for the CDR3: TGTGCCAGCTCACCGGCTCAGGGGTTCTATGGCTACACCTTC. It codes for CASSPAQGFYGYTF.

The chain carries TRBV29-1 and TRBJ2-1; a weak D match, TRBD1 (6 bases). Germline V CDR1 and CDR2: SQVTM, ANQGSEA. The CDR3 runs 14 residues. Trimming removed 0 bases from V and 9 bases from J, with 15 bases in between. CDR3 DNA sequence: TGCAGCGTTGAAGAGTTCTGGGGGCAGGGTGAGCAGTTCTTC. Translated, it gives CSVEEFWGQGEQFF.

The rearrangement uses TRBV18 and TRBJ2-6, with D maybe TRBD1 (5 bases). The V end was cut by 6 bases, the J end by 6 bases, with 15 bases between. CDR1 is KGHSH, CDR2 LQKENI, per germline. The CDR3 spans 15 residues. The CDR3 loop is CASSPDRPEANVLTF. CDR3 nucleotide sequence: TGTGCCAGCTCCCCTGACAGACCTGAGGCCAACGTCCTGACTTTC. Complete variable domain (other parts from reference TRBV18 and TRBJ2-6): NAGVMQNPRHLVRRRGQEARLRCSPMKGHSHVYWYRQLPEEGLKFMVYLQKENIIDESGMPKERFSAEFPKEGPSILRIQQVVRGDSAAYFCASSPDRPEANVLTFGAGSRLTVL.

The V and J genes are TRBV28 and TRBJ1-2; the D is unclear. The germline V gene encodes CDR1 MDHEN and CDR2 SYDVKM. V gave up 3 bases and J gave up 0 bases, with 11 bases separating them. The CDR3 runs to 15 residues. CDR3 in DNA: TGTGCCAGCAGTTTGTTCGGGTTCTCTAACTATGGCTACACCTTC. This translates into CASSLFGFSNYGYTF.

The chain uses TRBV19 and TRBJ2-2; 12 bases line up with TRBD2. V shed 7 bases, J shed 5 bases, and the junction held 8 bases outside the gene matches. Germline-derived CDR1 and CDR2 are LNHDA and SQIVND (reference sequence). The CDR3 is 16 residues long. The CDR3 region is CASTLLAGGGTGELFF. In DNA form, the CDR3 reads TGTGCCAGTACACTACTAGCGGGGGGAGGGACCGGGGAGCTGTTTTTT. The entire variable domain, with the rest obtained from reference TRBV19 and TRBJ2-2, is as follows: DGGITQSPKYLFRKEGQNVTLSCEQNLNHDAMYWYRQDPGQGLRLIYYSQIVNDFQKGDIAEGYSVSREKKESFPLTVTSAQKNPTAFYLCASTLLAGGGTGELFFGEGSRLTVL.

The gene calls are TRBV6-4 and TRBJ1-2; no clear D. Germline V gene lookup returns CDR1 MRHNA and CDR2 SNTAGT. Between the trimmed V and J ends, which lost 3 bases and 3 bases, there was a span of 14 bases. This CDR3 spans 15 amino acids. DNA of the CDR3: TGTGCCAGCAGTGAAGGACCGGGATCCTACTATGGCTACACCTTC. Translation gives CASSEGPGSYYGYTF.